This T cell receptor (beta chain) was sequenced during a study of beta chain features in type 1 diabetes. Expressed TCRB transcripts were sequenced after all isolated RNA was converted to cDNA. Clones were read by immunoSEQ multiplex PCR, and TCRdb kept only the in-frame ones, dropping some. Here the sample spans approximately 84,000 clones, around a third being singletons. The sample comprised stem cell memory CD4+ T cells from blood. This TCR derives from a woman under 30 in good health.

This CDR3 reads CASSYLHPGQGGTQYF. CDR3 nucleotide sequence: TGTGCCAGCAGTTACTTACATCCGGGACAGGGCGGGACCCAGTACTTC. This chain joins TRBV6-6 and TRBJ2-5; 9 bases are shared with TRBD1. The CDR3 has 16 amino acids. Germline CDR1 MNHNY, CDR2 SVGAGI (reference sequence). V dropped 1 base and J dropped 7; count of bases not matched to a gene: 10.